This TCR beta chain was sequenced in a study of naive and memory T cell subsets. V lost 0 bases, J lost 6 bases, and 9 bases lay in between. Germline V gene sequence: CDR1 MGHRA, CDR2 YSYEKL. The length of the CDR3 is 14 residues. EMRA cells were CD45RA+CD27-, and effector memory cells CD45RA-CD27-. This clonotype was found a few times. Two oligonucleotides, mixed equimolar, formed the beta constant-region primer covering TRBC1 and TRBC2. The ligated cDNA underwent four PCR rounds using SP2 and nested alpha and beta constant-region primers. The cDNA 3' end received a ligated single-stranded oligonucleotide carrying the SP2 primer and a 12-nucleotide UMI. TCRdb passed the UMI-ligation and nested PCR reads through MiXCR, listing each CDR3 protein once. The table lists tens of thousands of distinct CDR3 sequences, approximately 17% of them singletons.

The material sequenced was effector memory CD4+ T cells from blood. Subset noted: effector memory, CD45RA- CD27-. The TCR originated in a human donor in good health. V usage is TRBV4-1 and J usage is TRBJ1-5; D unclear. The CDR3 DNA follows: TGCGCCAGCAGCCAAGAAGGAAGGGCTCAGCCCCAGCATTTT. Its protein is CASSQEGRAQPQHF.